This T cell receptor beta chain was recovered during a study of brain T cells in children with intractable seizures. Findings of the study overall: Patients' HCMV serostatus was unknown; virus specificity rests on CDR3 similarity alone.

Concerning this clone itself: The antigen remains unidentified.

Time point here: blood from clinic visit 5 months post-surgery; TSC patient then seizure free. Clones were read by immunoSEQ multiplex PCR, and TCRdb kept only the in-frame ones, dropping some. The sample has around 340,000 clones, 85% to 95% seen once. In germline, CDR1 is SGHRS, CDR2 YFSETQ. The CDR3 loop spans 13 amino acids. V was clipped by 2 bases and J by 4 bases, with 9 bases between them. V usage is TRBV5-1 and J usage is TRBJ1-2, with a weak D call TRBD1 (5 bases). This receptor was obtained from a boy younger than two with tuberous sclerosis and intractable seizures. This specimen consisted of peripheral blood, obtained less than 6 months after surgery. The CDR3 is CASSFRVSYGYTF. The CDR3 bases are TGCGCCAGCAGCTTCAGGGTCTCCTATGGCTACACCTTC.